This record looks at one T cell receptor beta chain sequence and its context. The junction differs from germline at one of its ends, possibly a read error. The authors ran a second PCR of about 6 to 11 cycles using a sample-barcoded 5' primer and a J-beta primer mix. TCRdb re-derived calls from the 5' RACE reads in MiXCR, one entry per CDR3 protein. The sample has 270,000 or so distinct CDR3 sequences; less than 30% are singletons. The germline V gene has CDR1 LGHDT and CDR2 YNNKEL (reference sequence). The CDR3 consists of 14 residues. The source of the sample is a study of blood T cells in healthy people across ages. Study context: The capture of about one barcoded beta molecule per two T cells was achieved by template switching.

The J gene is TRBJ1-6, the V gene TRBV3-1; D is uncertain. Sequencing was done on a sample of blood. This clonotype originated in a woman in her 70s in good health. The CDR3 region is CASSQAQAETPLHF. The CDR3 DNA follows: TGTGCCAGCAGCCAGGCGCAGGCGGAGACACCCCTCCACTTC.